The rows below give T cell receptor beta chains drawn from one sample of a study of shared clonotypes between healthy human individuals. Measured with immunoSEQ multiplex PCR; TCRdb has only the in-frame clones, and not every one. Counted here are 1.5 million to 2.5 million clones, approximately 94% occurring once; the ten biggest clones make up approximately 1.2%. The sample was naive CD8+ T cells sorted from blood. The source is a man aged 18 to 29 in good health. Each CDR3 is given with its conserved first and last residue. D genes are given only for firm matches. Clone size, where shown, is once, few, many, or a class for clones that have expanded.

CDR3nt: TGCGCCAGCAGCCACAAACAGAGAGAAGGCTACACCTTC
CDR3aa: CASSHKQREGYTF
d_gene: -
abundance: -
j_gene: TRBJ1-2
v_gene: TRBV4-3

CDR3nt: TGTGCCAGCAGCTTGGGTGGGACTCCCTCCTACAATGAGCAGTTCTTC
CDR3aa: CASSLGGTPSYNEQFF
d_gene: -
abundance: once
j_gene: TRBJ2-1
v_gene: TRBV5-4

CDR3nt: TGCGCCAGCAGCTTGGAGTGGGGAGGGAATTCACCCCTCCACTTT
CDR3aa: CASSLEWGGNSPLHF
d_gene: -
abundance: -
j_gene: TRBJ1-6
v_gene: TRBV5-1

CDR3nt: TGTGCCAGCAAGGCAGGACTAGCCCCCTACGAGCAGTACTTC
CDR3aa: CASKAGLAPYEQYF
d_gene: TRBD2
abundance: -
j_gene: TRBJ2-7
v_gene: TRBV6-1

CDR3nt: TGTGCCAGCAGCCAATTTCAGGGGTTCTACGAGCAGTACTTC
CDR3aa: CASSQFQGFYEQYF
d_gene: -
abundance: -
j_gene: TRBJ2-7
v_gene: TRBV14

CDR3nt: TGTGCCAGCAGCTTGGATTGGGACTATGGCTACACCTTC
CDR3aa: CASSLDWDYGYTF
d_gene: -
abundance: -
j_gene: TRBJ1-2
v_gene: TRBV5-6

CDR3nt: TGTGCCAGCAGCATCAATCCGGCAGATACGCAGTATTTT
CDR3aa: CASSINPADTQYF
d_gene: -
abundance: -
j_gene: TRBJ2-3
v_gene: TRBV7-6

CDR3nt: TGCGCCAGCAGCCAACTAGCGGGAGTGTCTAGCACAGATACGCAGTATTTT
CDR3aa: CASSQLAGVSSTDTQYF
d_gene: TRBD2
abundance: -
j_gene: TRBJ2-3
v_gene: TRBV4-3

CDR3nt: TGTGCCAGCAGTCAGAGCGGGGGGGCACCAGATACGCAGTATTTT
CDR3aa: CASSQSGGAPDTQYF
d_gene: TRBD2
abundance: -
j_gene: TRBJ2-3
v_gene: TRBV5-4

CDR3nt: TGTGCCAGCAGCCACTCGAGCGGGGGAGCCTACGAGCAGTACTTC
CDR3aa: CASSHSSGGAYEQYF
d_gene: TRBD2
abundance: -
j_gene: TRBJ2-7
v_gene: TRBV7-8

CDR3nt: TGCGCCAGCAGCCAACGACAGGGAGTGGTTCAGCCCCAGCATTTT
CDR3aa: CASSQRQGVVQPQHF
d_gene: TRBD1
abundance: -
j_gene: TRBJ1-5
v_gene: TRBV4-1